This T cell receptor (beta chain) was captured in a study of shared clonotypes between healthy human individuals. The authors ran the assay at deep level. Across several immunoSEQ plates, the genomic DNA of each subset was split evenly. TCRdb's copy holds only in-frame clones and misses some; the assay was immunoSEQ multiplex PCR. This table holds a few million clones, 85% to 95% found once. The CDR3 length is 15 residues. J lost 4 bases, V lost 4 bases, and 6 bases had no gene match. The V gene's germline CDR1 is MNHEY and CDR2 SMNVEV (reference sequence). The investigators split CD4+ cells into a CD45RA+ naive subset and a CD45RA-negative memory subset.

V usage is TRBV27 and J usage is TRBJ2-7, with 11 bases matching TRBD2. The sample taken for sequencing was naive CD4+ T cells from PBMCs. As for subset: CD45RA+ positively selected. The TCR was taken from a man between 18 and 35 years old in good health. Some clones in this sample may be carry-over from other donors' samples. The CDR3 coding sequence is TGTGCCAGCAGTTACCTGACTAGCGGGATTTACGAGCAGTACTTC. Amino acids: CASSYLTSGIYEQYF.